These 14 T cell receptor beta chains were sequenced from one sample in a study of monozygotic twins with inflammatory bowel disease. TCRdb re-called the 5' RACE reads and catalogs CDR3 proteins one per entry, DNA excluded. The table lists roughly 170,000 distinct CDR3 sequences. Material for sequencing was blood. The source is a human donor with ulcerative colitis or Crohn's disease, or a healthy co-twin of an affected twin (not recorded which).

This chain connects TRBV6-6 to TRBJ2-3; the TCRdb D gene call, TRBD1, has no DNA to confirm it. This CDR3 region has 14 residues. CDR1 is MNHNY, CDR2 SVGAGI, per germline (reference sequence). CDR3: CASSYSSGGDTQYF.

The V call is TRBV20-1, the J call TRBJ1-5; the D gene TCRdb calls, TRBD1, cannot be checked with no DNA. The CDR3 is 13 residues long. CDR1 and CDR2 (germline): DFQATT, SNEGSKA (reference sequence). CDR3: CSARGEGDQPQHF.

CDR3: CASSPREGNEQFF. The V call is TRBV7-7, the J call TRBJ2-1; TCRdb designates TRBD2, a call that cannot be tested without DNA. Germline-derived CDR1 and CDR2 are SSHAT and FNYEAQ (reference sequence). CDR3 length: 13 residues.

The rearrangement uses TRBV6-2 or TRBV6-3 and TRBJ1-5; the D call from TCRdb, TRBD1, cannot be confirmed without DNA. This CDR3 comprises 14 residues. In germline, CDR1 is MNHEY, CDR2 SVGEGT. The CDR3 protein is CASSYRVRMEPQHF.

The genes are TRBV29-1 and TRBJ1-3. Germline V gene data show CDR1 as SQVTM and CDR2 as ANQGSEA. The CDR3 loop spans 14 amino acids. The CDR3 loop reads CSVRGGPAGNTIYF.

The V and J genes are TRBV5-4 and TRBJ1-3. The CDR3 is 13 amino acids. The germline V gene encodes CDR1 SGHNT and CDR2 YYREEE (reference sequence). CDR3 loop: CASRPYSGNTIYF.

This chain connects TRBV5-1 to TRBJ2-7. Germline assignment: CDR1 SGHRS and CDR2 YFSETQ. The CDR3 is 12 amino acids. CDR3 amino acids: CASSLGTYEQYF.

CDR3 protein: CASSSRARDRVDFYGYTF. J is TRBJ1-2 and V is TRBV4-2; the TCRdb call, TRBD1, lacks DNA for checking. The CDR3 is 18 amino acids. CDR1 and CDR2 from the germline V gene are LGHNA and YNFKEQ.

The chain joins TRBV5-1 to TRBJ1-2. The CDR3 length is 13 residues. Germline values: CDR1 SGHRS, CDR2 YFSETQ. The CDR3 region is CASSADGYYGYTF. The full variable domain, rest sourced from reference TRBV5-1 and TRBJ1-2, is KAGVTQTPRYLIKTRGQQVTLSCSPISGHRSVSWYQQTPGQGLQFLFEYFSETQRNKGNFPGRFSGRQFSNSRSEMNVSTLELGDSALYLCASSADGYYGYTFGSGTRLTVV.

The genes are TRBV3-1 and TRBJ2-2; the D gene TCRdb calls, TRBD2, cannot be checked with no DNA. CDR3 length equals 15 residues. From germline, CDR1 is LGHDT and CDR2 YNNKEL (reference sequence). The CDR3 reads CASMGIEEGTGELFF.

The chain has TRBV7-2 and TRBJ2-3; the D call of TRBD1 rests on TCRdb alone, since no DNA is present to check it. This CDR3 contains 15 residues. CDR1 SGHTA and CDR2 FQGNSA come from the germline V gene. CDR3 in amino acids: CASSFLGTSTDTQYF. The entire variable domain, with the rest obtained from reference TRBV7-2 and TRBJ2-3, is as follows: GAGVSQSPSNKVTEKGKDVELRCDPISGHTALYWYRQSLGQGLEFLIYFQGNSAPDKSGLPSDRFSAERTGGSVSTLTIQRTQQEDSAVYLCASSFLGTSTDTQYFGPGTRLTVL.

The chain is built from TRBV7-2 and TRBJ2-7; TCRdb's D call of TRBD2 is untestable without DNA. Germline assignment: CDR1 SGHTA and CDR2 FQGNSA. The CDR3 spans 13 residues. CDR3 sequence reads: CASSRLKRDEQYF.

V is TRBV27 and J is TRBJ2-7; TCRdb proposes TRBD1, but this gene call is untestable without DNA. CDR3 length equals 15 residues. Germline CDR1 and CDR2: MNHEY and SMNVEV (reference sequence). The CDR3 loop reads CASSFGGTSTYEQYF.

The chain couples TRBV6-4 to TRBJ2-3; the D gene TCRdb calls, TRBD2, cannot be checked with no DNA. CDR1 and CDR2 from the germline V gene are MRHNA and SNTAGT. The CDR3 has 17 residues. CDR3: CASSGSAGAPYTDTQYF.